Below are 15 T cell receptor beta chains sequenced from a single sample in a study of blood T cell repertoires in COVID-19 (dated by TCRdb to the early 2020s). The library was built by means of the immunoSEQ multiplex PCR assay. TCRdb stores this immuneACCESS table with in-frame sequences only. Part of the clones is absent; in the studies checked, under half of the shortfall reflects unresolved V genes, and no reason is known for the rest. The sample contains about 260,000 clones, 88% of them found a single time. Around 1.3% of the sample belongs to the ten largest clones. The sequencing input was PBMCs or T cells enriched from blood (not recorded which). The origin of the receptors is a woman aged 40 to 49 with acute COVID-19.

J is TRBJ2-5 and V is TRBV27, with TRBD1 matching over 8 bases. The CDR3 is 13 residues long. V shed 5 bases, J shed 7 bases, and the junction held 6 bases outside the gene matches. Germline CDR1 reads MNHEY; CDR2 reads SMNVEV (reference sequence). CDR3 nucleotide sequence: TGTGCCAGCAGTATCAGGGGGCGTGGGACCCAGTACTTC. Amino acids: CASSIRGRGTQYF.

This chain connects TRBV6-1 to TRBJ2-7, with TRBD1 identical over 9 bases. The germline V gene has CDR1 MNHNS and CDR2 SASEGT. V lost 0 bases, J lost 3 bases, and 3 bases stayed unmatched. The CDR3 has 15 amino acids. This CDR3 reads CASSEAAGQGYEQYF. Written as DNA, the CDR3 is TGTGCCAGCAGTGAAGCCGCGGGACAGGGCTACGAGCAGTACTTC.

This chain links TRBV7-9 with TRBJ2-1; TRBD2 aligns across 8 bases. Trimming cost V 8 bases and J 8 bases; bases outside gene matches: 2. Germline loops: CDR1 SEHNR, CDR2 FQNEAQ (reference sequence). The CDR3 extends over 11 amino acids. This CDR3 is CASETSDEQFF. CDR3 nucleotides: TGTGCCAGCGAGACTAGCGATGAGCAGTTCTTC.

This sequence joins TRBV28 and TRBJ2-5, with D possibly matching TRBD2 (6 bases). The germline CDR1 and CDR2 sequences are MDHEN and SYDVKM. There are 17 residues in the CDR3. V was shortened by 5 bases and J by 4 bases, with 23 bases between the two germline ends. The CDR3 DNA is TGTGCCAGCAGTCCCCTGGTGCGTCGGGAGAGGTCAGAGACCCAGTACTTC. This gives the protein CASSPLVRRERSETQYF.

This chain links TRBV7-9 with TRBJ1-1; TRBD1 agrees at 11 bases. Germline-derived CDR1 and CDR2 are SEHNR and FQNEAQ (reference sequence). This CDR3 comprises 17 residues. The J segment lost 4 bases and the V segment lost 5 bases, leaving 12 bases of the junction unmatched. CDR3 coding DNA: TGTGCCAGCAGCCTATCCCTGGACAGGGGGCGAGGCACTGAAGCTTTCTTT. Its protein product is CASSLSLDRGRGTEAFF.

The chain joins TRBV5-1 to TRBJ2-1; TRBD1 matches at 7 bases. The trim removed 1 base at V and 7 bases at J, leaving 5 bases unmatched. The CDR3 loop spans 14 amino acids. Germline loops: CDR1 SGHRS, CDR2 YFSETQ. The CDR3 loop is CASSLNDRANEQFF. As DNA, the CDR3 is TGCGCCAGCAGCTTGAATGACAGGGCGAATGAGCAGTTCTTC.

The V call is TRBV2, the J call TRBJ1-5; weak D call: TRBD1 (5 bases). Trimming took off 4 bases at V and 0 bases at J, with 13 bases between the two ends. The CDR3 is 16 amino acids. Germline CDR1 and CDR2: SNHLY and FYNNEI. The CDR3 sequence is CASSAETGGSNQPQHF. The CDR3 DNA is TGTGCCAGCAGTGCCGAAACGGGGGGTAGCAATCAGCCCCAGCATTTT.

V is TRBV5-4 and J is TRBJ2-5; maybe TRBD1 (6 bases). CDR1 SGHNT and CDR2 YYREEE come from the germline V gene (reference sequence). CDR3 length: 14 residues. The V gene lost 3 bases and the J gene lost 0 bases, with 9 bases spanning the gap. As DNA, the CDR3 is TGTGCCAGCAGCTCTGGGGGCCACCAAGAGACCCAGTACTTC. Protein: CASSSGGHQETQYF.

The CDR3: CASRQGGPVGQPQHF. CDR3 nucleotides: TGTGCCAGCAGACAAGGGGGTCCAGTCGGTCAGCCCCAGCATTTT. The chain has TRBV28 and TRBJ1-5; D perhaps matches TRBD1 (6 bases). V gave up 6 bases and J gave up 6 bases, with 18 bases separating them. This CDR3 contains 15 residues. Germline V gene sequence: CDR1 MDHEN, CDR2 SYDVKM.

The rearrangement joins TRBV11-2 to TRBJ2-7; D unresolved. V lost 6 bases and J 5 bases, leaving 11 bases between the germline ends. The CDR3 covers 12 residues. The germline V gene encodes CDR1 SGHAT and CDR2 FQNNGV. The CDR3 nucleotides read TGTGCCAGCAGAACCCTAGAAAACGAGCAGTACTTC. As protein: CASRTLENEQYF. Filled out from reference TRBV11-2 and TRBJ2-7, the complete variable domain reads EAGVAQSPRYKIIEKRQSVAFWCNPISGHATLYWYQQILGQGPKLLIQFQNNGVVDDSQLPKDRFSAERLKGVDSTLKIQPAKLEDSAVYLCASRTLENEQYFGPGTRLTVT.

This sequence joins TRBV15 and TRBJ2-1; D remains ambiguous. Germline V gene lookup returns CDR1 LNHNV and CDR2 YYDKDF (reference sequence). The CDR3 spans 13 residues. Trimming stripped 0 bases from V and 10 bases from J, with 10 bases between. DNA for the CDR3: TGTGCCACCAGCAGAGATAAGGCGGTAGAGCAGTTCTTC. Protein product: CATSRDKAVEQFF.

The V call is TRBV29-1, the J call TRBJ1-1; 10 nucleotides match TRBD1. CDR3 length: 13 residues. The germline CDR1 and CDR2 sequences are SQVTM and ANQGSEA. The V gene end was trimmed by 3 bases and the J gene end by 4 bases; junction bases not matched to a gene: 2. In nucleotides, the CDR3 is TGCAGCGTTGAGGGACAGGGGACCACTGAAGCTTTCTTT. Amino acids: CSVEGQGTTEAFF.

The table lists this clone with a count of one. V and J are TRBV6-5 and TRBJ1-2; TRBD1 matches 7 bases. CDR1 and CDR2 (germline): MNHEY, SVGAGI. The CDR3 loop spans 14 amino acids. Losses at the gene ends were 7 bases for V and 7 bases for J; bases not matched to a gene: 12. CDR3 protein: CASTPNTRGAGYTF. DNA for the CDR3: TGTGCCAGCACCCCCAATACCAGGGGGGCTGGCTACACCTTC.

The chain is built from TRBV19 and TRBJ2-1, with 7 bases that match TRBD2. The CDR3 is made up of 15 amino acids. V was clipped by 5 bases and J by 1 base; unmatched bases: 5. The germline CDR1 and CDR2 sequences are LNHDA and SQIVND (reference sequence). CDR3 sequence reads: CASSSGLVSYNEQFF. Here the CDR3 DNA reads TGTGCCAGTAGTTCAGGACTAGTTTCCTACAATGAGCAGTTCTTC.

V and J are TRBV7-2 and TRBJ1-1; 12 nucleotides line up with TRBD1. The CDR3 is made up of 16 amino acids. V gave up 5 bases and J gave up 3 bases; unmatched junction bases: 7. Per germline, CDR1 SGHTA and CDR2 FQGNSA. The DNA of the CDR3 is TGTGCCAGCAGCCGGGACAGGGGGCGCCCCCACACTGAAGCTTTCTTT. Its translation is CASSRDRGRPHTEAFF.